The 10 T cell receptor beta chains below were found in one sample sequenced in a study of blood T cell repertoires in COVID-19. Only in-frame clones appear in the TCRdb table, and some are missing; sequencing was by immunoSEQ multiplex PCR. The sample shows 40,000 or so clones, just over 85% of them seen only once. The material sequenced was peripheral blood. The receptors stem from a man aged 40-50 years with active COVID-19.

This clone was found once. The rearrangement uses TRBV27 and TRBJ2-7, with 9 positions matching TRBD1. The CDR3 totals 14 residues. Looked up from germline, CDR1 is MNHEY and CDR2 is SMNVEV (reference sequence). V lost 5 bases to trimming and J lost 3 bases; unmatched junction nucleotides: 5. The CDR3 spells CASSPGTGNYEQYF. The CDR3 nucleotides read TGTGCCAGCAGTCCAGGGACAGGGAACTACGAGCAGTACTTC.

V usage is TRBV28 and J usage is TRBJ2-1, with 9 bases that match TRBD2. CDR1 and CDR2 from the germline V gene are MDHEN and SYDVKM. V lost 6 bases, J lost 9 bases, and 18 bases stayed unmatched. This CDR3 has 17 amino acids. The CDR3 sequence is CASREVAGEAQAAEQFF. CDR3 nucleotide sequence: TGTGCCAGCAGAGAAGTAGCGGGAGAGGCACAGGCAGCTGAGCAGTTCTTC.

The gene calls are TRBV5-1 and TRBJ2-5; 7 bases are shared with TRBD1. CDR3 size: 15 residues. Germline V gene data show CDR1 as SGHRS and CDR2 as YFSETQ. V gave up 3 bases and J gave up 1 base; unmatched junction bases: 6. The CDR3 sequence: CASSWTGTFQETQYF. CDR3 bases: TGCGCCAGCAGCTGGACAGGCACCTTCCAAGAGACCCAGTACTTC.

This sequence joins TRBV11-2 and TRBJ2-1; tentatively, D is TRBD2 (5 bases). Trimming shortened V by 4 bases and J by 7 bases, and 14 bases separated the two germline ends. CDR3 length: 14 residues. The germline V gene has CDR1 SGHAT and CDR2 FQNNGV. The CDR3 sequence: CASSWTPSINEQFF. DNA for the CDR3: TGTGCCAGCAGCTGGACTCCTAGTATTAATGAGCAGTTCTTC.

V usage is TRBV2 and J usage is TRBJ1-1; 10 bases match TRBD1. V dropped 6 bases and J dropped 1; count of bases not matched to a gene: 8. The CDR3 sequence is 16 residues long. The V gene's germline CDR1 is SNHLY and CDR2 FYNNEI. The CDR3 DNA follows: TGTGCCAGCAGAAACGACAGGGGGCTGAGGAACACTGAAGCTTTCTTT. This codes for CASRNDRGLRNTEAFF.

This chain links TRBV7-8 with TRBJ1-4; D is possibly TRBD1 (5 bases). With 4 bases removed from V and 0 bases from J, the gap between germline ends came to 15 bases. Germline values: CDR1 SGHVS, CDR2 FQNEAQ. The CDR3 runs to 17 residues. As DNA, the CDR3 is TGTGCCAGCAGCTCCCCGGGACTTCCTACAACTAATGAAAAACTGTTTTTT. Amino acid sequence: CASSSPGLPTTNEKLFF.

J is TRBJ2-5 and V is TRBV20-1; 9 nucleotides line up with TRBD1. The CDR3 consists of 14 residues. The V gene's germline CDR1 is DFQATT and CDR2 SNEGSKA (reference sequence). V lost 5 bases to trimming and J lost 5 bases; unmatched junction nucleotides: 9. This CDR3 reads CSARGQGKMETQYF. The CDR3 DNA reads TGCAGTGCTCGTGGACAGGGGAAGATGGAGACCCAGTACTTC.

The chain couples TRBV24-1 to TRBJ2-5; 7 nucleotides agree with TRBD2. CDR3 size: 14 residues. V shed 4 bases and J 4 bases; nucleotides not matched to a gene: 5. CDR1 is KGHDR and CDR2 is SFDVKD in the germline V gene. The CDR3 region has the DNA TGTGCCACCAGTGAAAGAGGCGGGAGAGAGACCCAGTACTTC. Translated: CATSERGGRETQYF.

This clone came up once. This chain connects TRBV7-9 to TRBJ2-7; the D gene is possibly TRBD1 (6 bases). This CDR3 has 13 residues. The germline V and J ends were trimmed by 5 bases and 0 bases, with 8 bases remaining between them. In germline, CDR1 is SEHNR, CDR2 FQNEAQ (reference sequence). CDR3 nucleotides: TGTGCCAGCAGCCGGGACATCTCCTACGAGCAGTACTTC. Translated: CASSRDISYEQYF.

This rearrangement joins TRBV24-1 to TRBJ2-3; the match to TRBD2 covers 15 bases. The CDR3 runs 17 residues. CDR1 and CDR2 from the germline V gene are KGHDR and SFDVKD. V trimming: 1 base; J trimming: 3 bases; junction bases outside the gene matches: 1. The CDR3 spells CATSDLGTSGRTDTQYF. CDR3 nucleotide sequence: TGTGCCACCAGTGATTTAGGGACTAGCGGGAGGACAGATACGCAGTATTTT.